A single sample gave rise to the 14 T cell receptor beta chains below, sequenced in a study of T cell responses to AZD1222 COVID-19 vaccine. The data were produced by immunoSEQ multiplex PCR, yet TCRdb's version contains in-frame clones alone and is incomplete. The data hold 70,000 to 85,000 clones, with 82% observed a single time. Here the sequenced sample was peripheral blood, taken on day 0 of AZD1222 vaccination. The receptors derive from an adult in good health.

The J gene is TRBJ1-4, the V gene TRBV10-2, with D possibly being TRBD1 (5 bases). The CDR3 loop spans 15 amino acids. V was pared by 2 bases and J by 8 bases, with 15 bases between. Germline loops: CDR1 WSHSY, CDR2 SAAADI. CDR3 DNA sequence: TGCGCCAGCAGTGAGGAGGGGACGAGATCAGAAAAACTGTTTTTT. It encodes CASSEEGTRSEKLFF.

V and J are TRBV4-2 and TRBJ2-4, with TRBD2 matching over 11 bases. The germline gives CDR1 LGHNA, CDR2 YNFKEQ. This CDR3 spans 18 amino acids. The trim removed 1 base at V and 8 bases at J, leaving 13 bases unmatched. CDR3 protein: CASSQGSGGADGLYIQYF. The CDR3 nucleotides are TGTGCCAGCAGCCAAGGTAGCGGGGGGGCCGACGGGTTGTACATTCAGTACTTC.

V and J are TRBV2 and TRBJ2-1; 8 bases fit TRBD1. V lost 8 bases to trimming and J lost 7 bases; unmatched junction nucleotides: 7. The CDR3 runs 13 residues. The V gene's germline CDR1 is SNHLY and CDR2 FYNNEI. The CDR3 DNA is TGTGCCAGCCGGGCCAGGGGGCGAAATGAGCAGTTCTTC. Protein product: CASRARGRNEQFF.

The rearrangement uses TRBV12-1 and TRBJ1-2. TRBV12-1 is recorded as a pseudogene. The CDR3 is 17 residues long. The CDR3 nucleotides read TGTGCCAGCAGTTCTAATGGGAAGGACCTTAGGCGGGATGGCTACACCTTC. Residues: CASSSNGKDLRRDGYTF.

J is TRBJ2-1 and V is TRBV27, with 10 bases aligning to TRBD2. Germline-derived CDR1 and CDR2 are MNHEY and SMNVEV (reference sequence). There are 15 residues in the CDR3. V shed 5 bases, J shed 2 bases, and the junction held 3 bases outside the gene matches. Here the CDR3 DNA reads TGTGCCAGCAGTAGGAGCGGGGGGGCCTACAATGAGCAGTTCTTC. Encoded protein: CASSRSGGAYNEQFF.

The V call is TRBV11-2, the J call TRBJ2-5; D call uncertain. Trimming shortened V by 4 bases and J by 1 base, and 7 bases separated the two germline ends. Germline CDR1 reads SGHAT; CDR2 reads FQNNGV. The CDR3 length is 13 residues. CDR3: CASSYDPQETQYF. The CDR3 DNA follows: TGTGCCAGCAGCTACGACCCCCAAGAGACCCAGTACTTC.

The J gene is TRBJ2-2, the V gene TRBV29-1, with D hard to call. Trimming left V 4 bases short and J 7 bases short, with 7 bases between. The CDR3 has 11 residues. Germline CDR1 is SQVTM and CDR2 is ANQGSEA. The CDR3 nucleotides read TGCAGCGTTGGGAGAGGCGGGGAGCTGTTTTTT. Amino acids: CSVGRGGELFF.

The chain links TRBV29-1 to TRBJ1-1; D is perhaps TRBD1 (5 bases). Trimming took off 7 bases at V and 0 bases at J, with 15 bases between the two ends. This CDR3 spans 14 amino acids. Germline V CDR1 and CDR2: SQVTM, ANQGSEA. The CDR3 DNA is TGCAGCGCCCCCCCCGGGGGTATGAACACTGAAGCTTTCTTT. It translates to CSAPPGGMNTEAFF. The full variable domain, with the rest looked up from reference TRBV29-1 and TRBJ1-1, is SAVISQKPSRDICQRGTSLTIQCQVDSQVTMMFWYRQQPGQSLTLIATANQGSEATYESGFVIDKFPISRPNLTFSTLTVSNMSPEDSSIYLCSAPPGGMNTEAFFGQGTRLTVV.

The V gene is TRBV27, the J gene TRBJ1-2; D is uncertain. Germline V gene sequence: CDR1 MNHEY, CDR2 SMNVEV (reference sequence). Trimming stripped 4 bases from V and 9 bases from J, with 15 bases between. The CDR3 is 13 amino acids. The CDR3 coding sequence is TGTGCCAGCAGTTCGGAGTCGACGACTAGCTACACCTTC. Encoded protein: CASSSESTTSYTF.

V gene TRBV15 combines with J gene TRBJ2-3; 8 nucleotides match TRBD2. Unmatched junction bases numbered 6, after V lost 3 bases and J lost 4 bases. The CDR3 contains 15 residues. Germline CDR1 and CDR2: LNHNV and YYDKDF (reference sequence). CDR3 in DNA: TGTGCCACCAGCAGGACGACTAGCGTGGCAGATACGCAGTATTTT. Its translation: CATSRTTSVADTQYF.

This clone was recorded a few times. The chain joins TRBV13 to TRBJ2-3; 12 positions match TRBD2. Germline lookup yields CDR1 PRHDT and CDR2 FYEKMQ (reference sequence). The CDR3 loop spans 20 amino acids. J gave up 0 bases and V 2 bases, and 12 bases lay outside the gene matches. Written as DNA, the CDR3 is TGTGCCAGCAGCTTAACCCTAGCGGGGGGGGAAACGACTAGCACAGATACGCAGTATTTT. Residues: CASSLTLAGGETTSTDTQYF.

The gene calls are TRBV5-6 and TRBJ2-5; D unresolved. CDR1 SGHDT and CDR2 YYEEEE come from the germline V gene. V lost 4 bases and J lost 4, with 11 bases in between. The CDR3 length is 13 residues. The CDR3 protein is CASSKSPGETQYF. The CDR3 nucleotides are TGTGCCAGCAGCAAGAGCCCGGGAGAGACCCAGTACTTC. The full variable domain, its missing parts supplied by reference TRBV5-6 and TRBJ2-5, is DAGVTQSPTHLIKTRGQQVTLRCSPKSGHDTVSWYQQALGQGPQFIFQYYEEEERQRGNFPDRFSGHQFPNYSSELNVNALLLGDSALYLCASSKSPGETQYFGPGTRLLVL.

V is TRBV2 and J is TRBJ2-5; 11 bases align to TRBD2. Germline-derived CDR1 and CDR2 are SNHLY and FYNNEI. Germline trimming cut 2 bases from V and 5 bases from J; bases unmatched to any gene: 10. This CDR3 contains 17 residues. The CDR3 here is CASSELSGGAPEETQYF. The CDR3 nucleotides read TGTGCCAGCAGTGAACTTAGCGGGGGGGCCCCAGAGGAGACCCAGTACTTC.

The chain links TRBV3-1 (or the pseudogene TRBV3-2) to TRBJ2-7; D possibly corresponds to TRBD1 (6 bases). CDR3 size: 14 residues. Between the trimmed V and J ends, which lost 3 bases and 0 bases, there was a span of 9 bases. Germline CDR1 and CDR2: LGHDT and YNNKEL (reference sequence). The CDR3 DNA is TGTGCCAGCAGCCAGGTGGACAGCTCCTACGAGCAGTACTTC. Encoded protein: CASSQVDSSYEQYF.